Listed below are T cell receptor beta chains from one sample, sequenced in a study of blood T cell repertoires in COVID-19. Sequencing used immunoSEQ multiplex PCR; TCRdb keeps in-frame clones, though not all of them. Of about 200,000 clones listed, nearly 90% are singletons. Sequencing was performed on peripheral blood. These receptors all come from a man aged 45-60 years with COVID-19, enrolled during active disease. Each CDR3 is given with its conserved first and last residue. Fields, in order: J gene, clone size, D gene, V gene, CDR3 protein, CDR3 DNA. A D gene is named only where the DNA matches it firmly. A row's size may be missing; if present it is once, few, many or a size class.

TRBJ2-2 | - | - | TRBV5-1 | CASSLLPPPVTGELFF | TGCGCCAGCAGCTTACTGCCTCCACCGGTCACCGGGGAGCTGTTTTTT
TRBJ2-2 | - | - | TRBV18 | CASSPISAEGASGELFF | TGTGCCAGCTCACCAATATCCGCGGAGGGGGCGTCCGGGGAGCTGTTTTTT
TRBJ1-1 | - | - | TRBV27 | CASSFQGFAEAFF | TGTGCCAGCAGTTTTCAGGGCTTCGCTGAAGCTTTCTTT
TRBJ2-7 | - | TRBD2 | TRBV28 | CASSAPSGRAYEQYF | TGTGCCAGCAGCGCACCTAGCGGGAGGGCCTACGAGCAGTACTTC
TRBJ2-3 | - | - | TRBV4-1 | CASSPGTGKDTQYF | TGCGCCAGCAGCCCCGGGACTGGGAAAGATACGCAGTATTTT
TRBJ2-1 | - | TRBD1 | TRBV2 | CASSGTGGSPYEQFF | TGTGCCAGCAGTGGGACAGGGGGGTCACCATATGAGCAGTTCTTC
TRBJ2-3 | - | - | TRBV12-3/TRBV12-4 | CASRGILDTQYF | TGTGCCAGCAGGGGCATCCTAGATACGCAGTATTTT
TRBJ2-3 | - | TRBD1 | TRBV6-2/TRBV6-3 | CASSLSYNGQGSTDTQYF | TGTGCCAGCAGTCTTTCTTATAATGGACAGGGGAGCACAGATACGCAGTATTTT
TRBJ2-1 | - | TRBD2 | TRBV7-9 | CASSFGTSGGALDEQFF | TGTGCCAGCAGCTTTGGGACTAGCGGGGGTGCTTTGGATGAGCAGTTCTTC
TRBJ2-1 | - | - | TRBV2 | CASRDQGYEQFF | TGTGCCAGCAGAGACCAGGGGTATGAGCAGTTCTTC
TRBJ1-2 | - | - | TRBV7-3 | CASSLAGAGYTF | TGTGCCAGCAGCTTGGCAGGGGCCGGCTACACCTTC
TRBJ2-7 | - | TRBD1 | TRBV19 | CASSNAGTGSDEQYF | TGTGCCAGTAGTAACGCCGGGACAGGGTCGGACGAGCAGTACTTC
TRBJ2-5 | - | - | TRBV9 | CASSVQGGQETQYF | TGTGCCAGCAGCGTGCAGGGAGGCCAAGAGACCCAGTACTTC
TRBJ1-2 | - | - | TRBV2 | CASSEFLEGYTF | TGTGCCAGCAGTGAATTTCTGGAGGGCTACACCTTC
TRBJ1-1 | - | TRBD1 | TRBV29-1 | CSVVSNLGQGTTEAFF | TGCAGCGTCGTTTCGAACCTCGGACAGGGGACAACTGAAGCTTTCTTT
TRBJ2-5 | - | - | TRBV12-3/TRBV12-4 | CASSLVRGETQYF | TGTGCCAGCAGTTTAGTACGAGGGGAGACCCAGTACTTC
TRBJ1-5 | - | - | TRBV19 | CASHKGGNQPQHF | TGTGCCAGTCATAAAGGAGGCAATCAGCCCCAGCATTTT
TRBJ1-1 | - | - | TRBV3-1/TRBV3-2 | CASSQSGADTEAFF | TGTGCCAGCAGCCAATCAGGGGCGGACACTGAAGCTTTCTTT
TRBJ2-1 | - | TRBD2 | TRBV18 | CASSRGTSGSSYNEQFF | TGTGCCAGCTCACGCGGGACTAGCGGGAGCTCCTACAATGAGCAGTTCTTC
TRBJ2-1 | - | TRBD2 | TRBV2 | CASSVGLAGGGEGEQFF | TGTGCCAGCAGTGTTGGGCTAGCGGGAGGCGGAGAAGGTGAGCAGTTCTTC
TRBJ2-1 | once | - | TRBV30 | CAWSGRVLNEQFF | TGTGCCTGGAGTGGAAGAGTTTTAAATGAGCAGTTCTTC
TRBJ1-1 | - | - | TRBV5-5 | CASSLASWGRNTEAFF | TGTGCCAGCAGCTTGGCGTCGTGGGGGCGGAACACTGAAGCTTTCTTT
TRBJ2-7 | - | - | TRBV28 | CASRTNYEQYF | TGTGCCAGCAGAACAAACTACGAGCAGTACTTC
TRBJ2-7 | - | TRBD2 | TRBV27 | CASSLSRLAGGEQYF | TGTGCCAGCAGTTTATCAAGACTAGCGGGAGGTGAGCAGTACTTC
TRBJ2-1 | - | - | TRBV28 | CASSFNAGASVNEQFF | TGTGCCAGCAGTTTCAACGCAGGGGCGTCGGTCAATGAGCAGTTCTTC
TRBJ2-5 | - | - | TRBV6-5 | CASSYSQQETQYF | TGTGCCAGCAGTTATTCCCAGCAAGAGACCCAGTACTTC
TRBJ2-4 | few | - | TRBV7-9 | CASSLAEAKNIQYF | TGTGCCAGCAGCTTAGCAGAGGCCAAAAACATTCAGTACTTC
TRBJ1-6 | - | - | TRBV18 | CASSPQGDSPLHF | TGTGCCAGCTCACCACAGGGGGATTCACCCCTCCACTTT
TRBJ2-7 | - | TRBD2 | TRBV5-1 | CASSLTSGTYEQYF | TGCGCCAGCAGCTTGACTAGCGGAACCTACGAGCAGTACTTC
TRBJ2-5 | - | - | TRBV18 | CASSPRRDWETQYF | TGTGCCAGCTCACCTCGCAGGGATTGGGAGACCCAGTACTTC
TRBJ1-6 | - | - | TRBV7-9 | CASSITGTNGLLHF | TGTGCCAGCAGCATCACCGGGACTAATGGCCTCCTCCACTTT
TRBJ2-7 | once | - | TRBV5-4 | CASSLDGMNYEQYF | TGTGCCAGCAGCTTGGACGGGATGAACTACGAGCAGTACTTC
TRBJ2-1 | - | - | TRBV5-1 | CASSFINRVYEQFF | TGCGCCAGCAGCTTCATAAACAGGGTCTATGAGCAGTTCTTC
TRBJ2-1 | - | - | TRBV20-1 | CSASPAGQTSYNEQFF | TGCAGTGCTAGTCCCGCGGGCCAGACCTCCTACAATGAGCAGTTCTTC
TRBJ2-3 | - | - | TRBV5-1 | CASSLGSSGPFTDTQYF | TGCGCCAGCAGCCTGGGAAGTAGCGGACCCTTCACAGATACGCAGTATTTT
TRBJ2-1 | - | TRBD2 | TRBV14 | CASSQAGTSFFNEQFF | TGTGCCAGCAGCCAGGCCGGGACTAGTTTTTTTAATGAGCAGTTCTTC
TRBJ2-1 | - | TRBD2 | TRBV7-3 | CASSIGGARNEQFF | TGTGCCAGCAGCATCGGGGGGGCCCGAAATGAGCAGTTCTTC
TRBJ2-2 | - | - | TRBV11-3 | CASSFRGGYTGELFF | TGTGCCAGCAGCTTTCGGGGTGGTTACACCGGGGAGCTGTTTTTT
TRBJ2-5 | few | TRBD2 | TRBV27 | CASSPPRLAGILETQYF | TGTGCCAGCAGTCCCCCGCGACTAGCGGGAATCCTCGAGACCCAGTACTTC
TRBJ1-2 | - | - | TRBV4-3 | CASSQGGTSYGYTF | TGCGCCAGCAGCCAAGGAGGGACAAGCTATGGCTACACCTTC
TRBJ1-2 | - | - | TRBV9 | CASSVKETIYGYTF | TGTGCCAGCAGCGTCAAGGAGACGATCTATGGCTACACCTTC
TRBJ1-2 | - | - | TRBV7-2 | CASSLGAAGYTF | TGTGCCAGCAGCTTAGGGGCAGCTGGCTACACCTTC
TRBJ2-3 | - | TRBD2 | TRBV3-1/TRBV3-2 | CASSQDWFSGHTDTQYF | TGTGCCAGCAGCCAAGATTGGTTTAGCGGGCACACAGATACGCAGTATTTT
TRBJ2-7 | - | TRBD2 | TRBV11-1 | CASSRSASGTYEQYF | TGTGCCAGCAGCCGGTCGGCTAGCGGGACCTACGAGCAGTACTTC
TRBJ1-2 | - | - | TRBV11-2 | CASSPLGGAYGYTF | TGTGCCAGCAGCCCCCTGGGGGGGGCCTATGGCTACACCTTC
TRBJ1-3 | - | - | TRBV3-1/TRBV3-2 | CASSPLRRHTIYF | TGTGCCAGCAGCCCCCTACGGCGGCACACCATATATTTT
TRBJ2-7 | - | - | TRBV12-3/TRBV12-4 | CASRRSYEQYF | TGTGCCAGCCGGAGATCGTACGAGCAGTACTTC
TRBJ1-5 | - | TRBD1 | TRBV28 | CASSFDRVSQPQHF | TGTGCCAGCAGCTTCGACAGGGTCAGTCAGCCCCAGCATTTT
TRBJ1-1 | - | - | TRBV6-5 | CASSRSGMNTEAFF | TGTGCCAGCAGTAGATCGGGGATGAACACTGAAGCTTTCTTT
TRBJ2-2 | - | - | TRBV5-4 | CASSSAKGVGTGELFF | TGTGCCAGCAGCTCCGCAAAAGGGGTAGGCACCGGGGAGCTGTTTTTT
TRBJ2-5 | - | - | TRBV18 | CASSPGTTTETQYF | TGTGCCAGCTCACCCGGGACAACGACAGAGACCCAGTACTTC
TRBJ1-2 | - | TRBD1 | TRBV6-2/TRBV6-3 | CASSRAGTGYGYTF | TGTGCCAGCAGCAGAGCCGGGACAGGCTATGGCTACACCTTC
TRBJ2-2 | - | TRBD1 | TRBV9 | CASSAQRPRQGPVGELFF | TGTGCCAGCAGCGCCCAAAGACCCCGACAGGGTCCGGTCGGGGAGCTGTTTTTT
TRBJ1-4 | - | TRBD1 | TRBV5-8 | CASGPGDRAEKLFF | TGTGCCAGCGGCCCGGGGGACAGGGCCGAAAAACTGTTTTTT
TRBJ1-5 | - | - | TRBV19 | CASSMSLSPNQPQHF | TGTGCCAGTAGTATGTCTTTGAGTCCCAATCAGCCCCAGCATTTT
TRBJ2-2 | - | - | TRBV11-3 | CASSLGGSDSGELFF | TGTGCCAGCAGCTTAGGAGGGTCTGATTCCGGGGAGCTGTTTTTT
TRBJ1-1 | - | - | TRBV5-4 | CASSVDSWTEAFF | TGTGCCAGCAGCGTAGACAGCTGGACTGAAGCTTTCTTT
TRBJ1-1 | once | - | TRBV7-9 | CASSLGQGWDEAFF | TGTGCCAGCAGCTTAGGCCAGGGGTGGGATGAAGCTTTCTTT
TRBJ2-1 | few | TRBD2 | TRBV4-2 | CASSQETSGGADEQFF | TGTGCCAGCAGCCAAGAGACTAGCGGGGGGGCCGATGAGCAGTTCTTC
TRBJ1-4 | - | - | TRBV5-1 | CASSPRSRVAGATNEKLFF | TGCGCCAGCAGCCCTCGATCCAGGGTTGCGGGAGCAACTAATGAAAAACTGTTTTTT